The TCR beta chain described here comes from a study of control samples from healthy donors and cancer patients. Using immunoSEQ multiplex PCR, the repertoire was profiled, and TCRdb retains in-frame clones only, with some absent. Found here are roughly 130,000 clones, roughly 91% of them singletons; the top ten hold under 2%. Trimming took off 3 bases at V and 5 bases at J, with 19 bases between the two ends. Per germline, CDR1 LNHNV and CDR2 YYDKDF (reference sequence). The CDR3 loop spans 16 amino acids. Sequenced material: PBMCs. The chain uses TRBV15 and TRBJ2-5; D might be TRBD1 (5 bases). This TCR was recovered from a man in his forties or fifties with head and neck cancer. The CDR3 protein is CATSRSLHLGVETQYF. For the CDR3, the DNA is TGTGCCACCAGCAGGAGCCTCCACCTAGGGGTCGAGACCCAGTACTTC. The whole variable domain, remainder taken from reference TRBV15 and TRBJ2-5, is DAMVIQNPRYQVTQFGKPVTLSCSQTLNHNVMYWYQQKSSQAPKLLFHYYDKDFNNEADTPDNFQSRRPNTSFCFLDIRSPGLGDTAMYLCATSRSLHLGVETQYFGPGTRLLVL.